These 29 T cell receptor beta chains were sequenced from one sample in a study of T cell repertoires in cytomegalovirus infection. TCRdb reanalysed the reads using MiXCR and keeps one entry per CDR3 protein. The sample lists some 150,000 distinct CDR3 sequences; about a quarter were seen once. Sequencing input: PBMCs. The receptor source for this set is a human donor in good health (CMV status not recorded). Some clones in this sample may be carry-over from other donors' samples.

Only a few counts were recorded for this clonotype. This chain links TRBV27 with TRBJ2-2, with D possibly being TRBD1 (5 bases). Trimming took off 8 bases at V and 2 bases at J, with 12 bases between the two ends. The germline V gene encodes CDR1 MNHEY and CDR2 SMNVEV (reference sequence). The CDR3 covers 14 residues. CDR3 in DNA: TGTGCCAGCCGACCGACAGCCAACACCGGGGAGCTGTTTTTT. Amino acids: CASRPTANTGELFF.

This clonotype came up a few times. The chain joins TRBV6-5 to TRBJ1-1; tentatively, D is TRBD1 (5 bases). Trimming took 6 bases from V and 7 from J, leaving 9 bases between them. This CDR3 contains 11 residues. CDR1 and CDR2 (germline): MNHEY, SVGAGI. The CDR3 region has the DNA TGTGCCAGCAGCAGGGATAATGAAGCTTTCTTT. It yields the protein CASSRDNEAFF.

Note on this clonotype: A much larger clone lies one base from this, so it may be a read error. This rearrangement joins TRBV7-2 to TRBJ1-5, with D perhaps TRBD1 (5 bases). Germline V gives CDR1 SGHTA, CDR2 FQGNSA. Trimming left V 4 bases short and J 7 bases short, with 11 bases between. CDR3 length: 13 amino acids. CDR3 amino acids: CASSSTDVQPQHF. DNA for the CDR3: TGTGCCAGCAGCTCGACAGACGTCCAGCCCCAGCATTTT.

J is TRBJ2-7 and V is TRBV14, with D uncertain. The CDR3 spans 13 residues. Trimming shortened V by 1 base and J by 4 bases, and 8 bases separated the two germline ends. The germline gives CDR1 SGHDN, CDR2 FVKESK. In DNA, the CDR3 is TGTGCCAGCAGCCAAGTTAGCCCATACGAGCAGTACTTC. This translates into CASSQVSPYEQYF.

DNA for the CDR3: TGCAGCGCCCGGCCGGGACCGAGGCCCTACGAGCAGTACTTC. This codes for CSARPGPRPYEQYF. The V and J genes are TRBV29-1 and TRBJ2-7; D may be TRBD1 or TRBD2 (5 bases each). The length of the CDR3 is 14 residues. Germline values: CDR1 SQVTM, CDR2 ANQGSEA. V gave up 7 bases and J gave up 2 bases, with 18 bases separating them.

In this sample, this clonotype turned up many times. The V call is TRBV28, the J call TRBJ2-2, with 9 bases lining up with TRBD2. The CDR3 runs to 14 residues. Germline lookup yields CDR1 MDHEN and CDR2 SYDVKM. The V and J ends lost 4 bases and 8 bases, in that order; junction bases with no gene match: 5. CDR3 sequence reads: CASSSTLAGGELFF. CDR3 bases: TGTGCCAGCAGTTCTACGCTAGCGGGAGGGGAGCTGTTTTTT.

There are a few counts of this clonotype. The rearrangement links TRBV5-4 to TRBJ2-3; a possible D gene is TRBD1 (5 bases). The CDR3 contains 13 residues. CDR1 SGHNT and CDR2 YYREEE come from the germline V gene (reference sequence). Here the CDR3 reads CATQGALTDTQYF. The CDR3, as DNA: TGTGCGACCCAGGGCGCACTCACAGATACGCAGTATTTT.

This clonotype was observed many times. V usage is TRBV29-1 and J usage is TRBJ1-1, with D maybe TRBD1 (5 bases). The germline gives CDR1 SQVTM, CDR2 ANQGSEA. There are 13 residues in the CDR3. V was cut by 4 bases and J by 0 bases, with 9 bases left in between. The CDR3 sequence: CSVGRGMNTEAFF. The CDR3 DNA follows: TGCAGCGTTGGAAGGGGTATGAACACTGAAGCTTTCTTT.

The chain combines TRBV28 with TRBJ1-5, with 9 bases fitting TRBD1. Germline CDR1 and CDR2: MDHEN and SYDVKM. This CDR3 has 14 amino acids. V shed 6 bases and J 7 bases; nucleotides not matched to a gene: 7. The CDR3 DNA reads as TGTGCCAGCAGAACGGGACAGGGAGGCCAGCCCCAGCATTTT. Amino acid sequence: CASRTGQGGQPQHF.

The chain links TRBV12-3 or TRBV12-4 to TRBJ1-5; a possible D gene is TRBD1 (5 bases). CDR3 length: 13 residues. V lost 3 bases to trimming and J lost 7 bases, with 10 bases between them. The chain's CDR3 is CASSFGTGQPQHF. The CDR3 DNA reads as TGTGCCAGCAGTTTCGGGACCGGCCAGCCCCAGCATTTT.

The chain couples TRBV4-1 to TRBJ2-7; unclear D gene. This CDR3 comprises 12 residues. From germline, CDR1 is MGHRA and CDR2 YSYEKL. The V end lost 0 bases, the J end lost 13 bases, and 13 bases lay between the germline ends. CDR3: CASSQDIPGPYF. CDR3 coding DNA: TGCGCCAGCAGCCAAGATATCCCCGGCCCCTACTTC.

This clonotype has only a few counts. The V and J genes are TRBV7-2 and TRBJ2-1; 7 nucleotides match TRBD1. CDR3 length equals 13 residues. CDR1 SGHTA and CDR2 FQGNSA come from the germline V gene. The junction had 10 bases not matched to a gene; V was cut back by 8 bases and J by 9 bases. CDR3 sequence (DNA): TGTGCCAGCGCGATACAGGGGCTGGGTGAGCAGTTCTTC. This encodes CASAIQGLGEQFF.

J is TRBJ1-6 and V is TRBV3-1; the D gene is possibly TRBD1 (6 bases). There are 15 residues in the CDR3. Trimming took 1 base from V and 3 from J, leaving 7 bases between them. In germline, CDR1 is LGHDT, CDR2 YNNKEL (reference sequence). CDR3 coding DNA: TGTGCCAGCAGCCAAGGGACAGACTATAATTCACCCCTCCACTTT. This sequence encodes CASSQGTDYNSPLHF.

The chain joins TRBV10-3 to TRBJ2-6; no clear D gene. The V end was cut by 5 bases, the J end by 0 bases, with 8 bases between. Germline CDR1 and CDR2: ENHRY and SYGVKD. The CDR3 runs to 15 residues. CDR3: CAISTEISGANVLTF. The CDR3 DNA sequence: TGTGCCATCAGTACAGAGATCTCTGGGGCCAACGTCCTGACTTTC.

V and J are TRBV28 and TRBJ2-3, with D unresolved. The CDR3 sequence is 13 residues long. Looked up from germline, CDR1 is MDHEN and CDR2 is SYDVKM. Trimming removed 7 bases from V and 1 base from J, with 9 bases in between. Written as DNA, the CDR3 is TGTGCCAGCAAGGTGGGCCGCACAGATACGCAGTATTTT. This sequence encodes CASKVGRTDTQYF.

This clonotype appeared a single time. This chain uses TRBV20-1 with TRBJ2-7; 7 bases line up with TRBD1. Trimming at V came to 5 bases and at J to 6 bases, leaving 16 bases not matched to a gene. CDR1 and CDR2 from the germline V gene are DFQATT and SNEGSKA (reference sequence). The CDR3 consists of 15 residues. DNA for the CDR3: TGCAGTGCTCCCTGGGAAGGGGACAGCCCTATCGAGCAGTACTTC. Translating it yields CSAPWEGDSPIEQYF.

The rearrangement joins TRBV12-3 or TRBV12-4 to TRBJ2-7, with 8 bases that match TRBD2. After removal of 6 bases from V and 7 bases from J, the junction contained 8 bases not matched to a gene. This CDR3 spans 13 amino acids. The chain's CDR3 is CASRTSEGFEQYF. In DNA, the CDR3 is TGTGCCAGCAGGACTAGCGAGGGCTTTGAGCAGTACTTC.

This clonotype appeared many times. This chain links TRBV7-2 with TRBJ1-5, with D uncertain. Looked up from germline, CDR1 is SGHTA and CDR2 is FQGNSA. The CDR3 consists of 13 residues. V dropped 0 bases and J dropped 8 bases, with 8 bases sitting between them. The CDR3 protein is CASSLAEGKPQHF. The CDR3 region has the DNA TGTGCCAGCAGCTTAGCGGAGGGAAAGCCCCAGCATTTT. The variable domain in full, with the rest retrieved from reference TRBV7-2 and TRBJ1-5, is GAGVSQSPSNKVTEKGKDVELRCDPISGHTALYWYRQSLGQGLEFLIYFQGNSAPDKSGLPSDRFSAERTGGSVSTLTIQRTQQEDSAVYLCASSLAEGKPQHFGDGTRLSIL.

The chain has TRBV6-2 or TRBV6-3 and TRBJ1-5; unclear D gene. CDR1 is MNHEY, CDR2 SVGEGT, per germline. The V and J ends lost 3 bases and 7 bases respectively, with 13 bases between them. The CDR3 runs 14 residues. Here the CDR3 DNA reads TGTGCCAGCAGTTATAACAGAAACGGACAGCCCCAGCATTTT. Protein product: CASSYNRNGQPQHF.

This clonotype showed up many times. The CDR3 spells CASLQGAFYSNQPQHF. CDR3 nucleotides: TGTGCCAGCTTACAGGGGGCTTTCTATAGCAATCAGCCCCAGCATTTT. V usage is TRBV28 and J usage is TRBJ1-5; 9 positions agree with TRBD1. CDR1 and CDR2 (germline): MDHEN, SYDVKM. This CDR3 region has 16 residues. J lost 0 bases, V lost 8 bases, and 8 bases had no gene match.

The chain is built from TRBV18 and TRBJ1-5, with 7 bases matching TRBD1. From germline, CDR1 is KGHSH and CDR2 LQKENI. The junction had 9 bases not matched to a gene; V was cut back by 3 bases and J by 7 bases. CDR3 length equals 15 residues. The CDR3 sequence is CASSPGGGAEQPQHF. CDR3 DNA sequence: TGTGCCAGCTCACCGGGAGGGGGCGCGGAACAGCCCCAGCATTTT. Variable domain in full (rest from reference TRBV18 and TRBJ1-5): NAGVMQNPRHLVRRRGQEARLRCSPMKGHSHVYWYRQLPEEGLKFMVYLQKENIIDESGMPKERFSAEFPKEGPSILRIQQVVRGDSAAYFCASSPGGGAEQPQHFGDGTRLSIL.

This chain links TRBV25-1 with TRBJ1-3, with 7 bases fitting TRBD1. CDR1 and CDR2 from the germline V gene are MGHDK and SYGVNS. The CDR3 is 14 residues long. Germline trimming cut 4 bases from V and 0 bases from J; bases unmatched to any gene: 0. CDR3: CASSGDSSGNTIYF. In DNA, the CDR3 is TGTGCCAGCAGTGGGGACAGCTCTGGAAACACCATATATTTT.

This clonotype has ten or more counts. The J gene is TRBJ1-2, the V gene TRBV29-1, with no clear D. The CDR3 is 11 amino acids. Germline loops: CDR1 SQVTM, CDR2 ANQGSEA. Trimming pared 2 bases from V and 8 bases from J, leaving 9 bases between. The CDR3 DNA follows: TGCAGCGTTGAATGGACGGGGGGCTACACCTTC. This translates into CSVEWTGGYTF.

This clonotype was seen many times. The gene calls are TRBV10-3 and TRBJ2-3; D is unresolved. This CDR3 comprises 14 residues. Per the germline V gene, CDR1 is ENHRY and CDR2 is SYGVKD. V was clipped by 3 bases and J by 7 bases, with 14 bases between them. In DNA, the CDR3 is TGTGCCATCAGTGACGTGTCTTCCCCCCATACGCAGTATTTT. It translates to CAISDVSSPHTQYF.

This clonotype came up a few times. The J gene is TRBJ2-7, the V gene TRBV11-2; D is possibly TRBD1 (6 bases). Per the germline V gene, CDR1 is SGHAT and CDR2 is FQNNGV. The length of the CDR3 is 15 residues. V shed 5 bases and J shed 3 bases, with 17 bases lying between them. The CDR3 is CASSPAAGAGYEQYF. In nucleotides, the CDR3 is TGTGCCAGCAGCCCGGCGGCAGGGGCGGGCTACGAGCAGTACTTC.

This clonotype was detected many times. This rearrangement joins TRBV7-6 to TRBJ1-5; D uncertain. The CDR3 consists of 13 residues. V lost 0 bases and J 4 bases, leaving 4 bases between the germline ends. Germline values: CDR1 SGHVS, CDR2 FNYEAQ. The CDR3 loop reads CASSLALNQPQHF. In nucleotides, the CDR3 is TGTGCCAGCAGCTTAGCCTTAAATCAGCCCCAGCATTTT.

V is TRBV4-2 and J is TRBJ2-3; 7 bases are shared with TRBD2. This CDR3 contains 14 residues. The junction had 3 bases not matched to a gene; V was cut back by 3 bases and J by 3 bases. The V gene's germline CDR1 is LGHNA and CDR2 YNFKEQ. The CDR3 bases are TGTGCCAGCAGCCATGGACTAGGGACAGATACGCAGTATTTT. Translated, it gives CASSHGLGTDTQYF.

The chain links TRBV23-1 to TRBJ2-5; D possibly corresponds to TRBD2 (6 bases). TRBV23-1 is an open reading frame, and its role is uncertain. The length of the CDR3 is 18 residues. The V end was cut by 0 bases, the J end by 0 bases, with 17 bases between. CDR3 amino acids: CASSQSGDPEGNQETQYF. The CDR3 bases are TGCGCCAGCAGTCAATCCGGGGACCCGGAGGGCAACCAAGAGACCCAGTACTTC.

The rearrangement links TRBV7-8 to TRBJ1-3; 8 bases match TRBD1. The CDR3 length is 17 residues. Germline lookup yields CDR1 SGHVS and CDR2 FQNEAQ. The trim removed 0 bases at V and 0 bases at J, leaving 4 bases unmatched. The CDR3 region is CASSLAPGGFSGNTIYF. CDR3 nucleotide sequence: TGTGCCAGCAGCTTAGCCCCAGGGGGCTTCTCTGGAAACACCATATATTTT.